A selection of T cell receptor beta chains follows, all from one sample in a study of chemoradiotherapy in HPV16-positive cancers. Generated by immunoSEQ multiplex PCR, the TCRdb table keeps only in-frame clones and is missing some. The sample has about 4,000 clones; over 85% are singletons. The sample was taken from a patient who underwent chemoradiotherapy. The receptor set was obtained from a human donor with HPV-associated anogenital cancer. Each CDR3 is given with its conserved first and last residue. A D gene is named only where the DNA matches it firmly. The size of a clone is reported for some rows only, either as once, few or many, or as a class for expanded clones.

V gene,J gene,clone size,D gene,CDR3 DNA,CDR3 protein
TRBV5-1,TRBJ1-2,NA,TRBD1,TGCGCCAGCAGCTTGATCACAGGGGGCTCAGCCTATGGCTACACCTTC,CASSLITGGSAYGYTF
TRBV2,TRBJ2-1,NA,TRBD2,TGTGCCAGCAGTGACCAGCGGGGGGACCGTGAGCAGTTCTTC,CASSDQRGDREQFF
TRBV29-1,TRBJ1-3,once,NA,TGCAGCGTAGCTATTCTTTTGGCCTCGTCTGGAAACACCATATATTTT,CSVAILLASSGNTIYF
TRBV19,TRBJ2-2,NA,NA,TGTGCCAGTAGTATTGTGGCCTCCGGGGAGCTGTTTTTT,CASSIVASGELFF
TRBV7-3,TRBJ1-2,NA,NA,TGTGCCAGCAGCTTAATGTCGGGCGATGGCTACACCTTC,CASSLMSGDGYTF
TRBV7-8,TRBJ1-5,NA,NA,TGTGCCAGCAGCTCAGGGGACCCTAATCAGCCCCAGCATTTT,CASSSGDPNQPQHF
TRBV25-1,TRBJ2-3,NA,NA,TGTGCCACCGGGTGGGGAGTGGATACGCAGTATTTT,CATGWGVDTQYF
TRBV7-2,TRBJ2-6,NA,TRBD1,TGTGCCAGCAGCCGTGACAGGGCTGGGGCCAACGTCCTGACTTTC,CASSRDRAGANVLTF
TRBV11-2,TRBJ1-2,NA,TRBD1,TGTGCCAGCAGCCCGCCGGGACAGGGGTTTTCTGGCTACACCTTC,CASSPPGQGFSGYTF
TRBV5-1,TRBJ2-3,NA,TRBD2,TGCGCCAGCAGCTTGGTGCTAGCGGGAAGCACAGATACGCAGTATTTT,CASSLVLAGSTDTQYF
TRBV27,TRBJ2-3,NA,TRBD2,TGTGCCACCTGGACTAGCGACGATACGCAGTATTTT,CATWTSDDTQYF
TRBV28,TRBJ1-2,once,NA,TGTGCCAGTCGACTTGGGGGGGGGTCTAACTATGGCTACACCTTC,CASRLGGGSNYGYTF
TRBV10-2,TRBJ2-1,NA,TRBD2,TGCGCCAGCAGGTATTCCGGGACTAAGAATGAGCAGTTCTTC,CASRYSGTKNEQFF
TRBV27,TRBJ1-5,NA,NA,TGTGCCAGCAGTCCGCAACAGGGCGGACAGCCCCAGCATTTT,CASSPQQGGQPQHF
TRBV7-6,TRBJ1-3,NA,TRBD1,TGTGCCAGCAGCTTAGGGGCAGGGGGCAGGACGGGAAACACCATATATTTT,CASSLGAGGRTGNTIYF
TRBV14,TRBJ2-7,NA,TRBD2,TGTGCCAGCTCCGGACTAGCGGGAGGTGGCTACGAGCAGTACTTC,CASSGLAGGGYEQYF
TRBV5-1,TRBJ1-4,NA,NA,TGCGCCAGCAGCTTGGGAGTTACAGGGCTTAGGGAAAAACTGTTTTTT,CASSLGVTGLREKLFF